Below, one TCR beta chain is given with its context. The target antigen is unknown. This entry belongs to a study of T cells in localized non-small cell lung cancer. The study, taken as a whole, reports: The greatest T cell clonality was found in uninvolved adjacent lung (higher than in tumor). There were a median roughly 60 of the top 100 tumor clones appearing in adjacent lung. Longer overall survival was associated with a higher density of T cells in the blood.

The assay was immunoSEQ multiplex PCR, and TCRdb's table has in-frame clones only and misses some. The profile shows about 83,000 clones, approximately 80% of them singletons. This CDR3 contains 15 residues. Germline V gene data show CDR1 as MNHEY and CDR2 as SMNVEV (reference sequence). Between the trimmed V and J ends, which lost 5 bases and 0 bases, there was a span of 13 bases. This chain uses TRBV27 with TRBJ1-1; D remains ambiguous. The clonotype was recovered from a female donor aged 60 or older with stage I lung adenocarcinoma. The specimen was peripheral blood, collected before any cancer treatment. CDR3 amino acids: CASSPGTQMNTEAFF. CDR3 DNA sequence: TGTGCCAGCAGTCCGGGTACACAAATGAACACTGAAGCTTTCTTT.